These 28 T cell receptor beta chains originate from one sample sequenced in a study of human T cells and chemical hapten exposure. Treatment: therapeutic diphenylcyclopropenone sensitization with weekly scalp DPC. Individual cDNA molecules had unique molecular identifiers attached to them by the library. TCRdb re-called the reads through MiXCR, storing one row per CDR3 protein. Among around 940 distinct CDR3 sequences listed, roughly 50% were seen once. Here the sequenced sample was whole blood, taken before DPC sensitization or 2, 6, or about 24 weeks after (not recorded which). These receptors all come from an adult with alopecia areata. Some clones in this sample may be carry-over from other donors' samples. This table probably holds off-target reads from a library built for another chain.

This chain uses TRBV24-1 with TRBJ2-3, with 7 bases fitting TRBD1. From germline, CDR1 is KGHDR and CDR2 SFDVKD. This CDR3 has 13 amino acids. V shed 8 bases, J shed 5 bases, and the junction held 6 bases outside the gene matches. The CDR3 DNA is TGTGCCACCACGGCCTACAGGGGAGATACGCAGTATTTT. This translates into CATTAYRGDTQYF.

This clonotype appeared a few times. V usage is TRBV9 and J usage is TRBJ2-1, with 12 bases lining up with TRBD2. Unmatched junction bases numbered 7, after V lost 6 bases and J lost 6 bases. Germline CDR1 and CDR2: SGDLS and YYNGEE. The CDR3 consists of 15 residues. The CDR3 sequence: CASTLAGGPVNEQFF. CDR3 in DNA: TGTGCCAGCACCCTAGCGGGAGGGCCTGTCAATGAGCAGTTCTTC.

This clonotype was seen more than once but under ten times. CDR3 bases: TGTGCCAGCAGCCCCGGGGGGGTCACAGATACGCAGTATTTT. Translation gives CASSPGGVTDTQYF. The rearrangement links TRBV3-1 to TRBJ2-3; 8 bases map to TRBD2. CDR1 is LGHDT and CDR2 is YNNKEL in the germline V gene (reference sequence). V shed 4 bases and J 2 bases; nucleotides not matched to a gene: 2. This CDR3 contains 14 residues.

This chain uses TRBV7-2 with TRBJ2-3; no clear D gene. The CDR3 sequence is 13 residues long. V lost 5 bases, J lost 3 bases, and 9 bases lay in between. Looked up from germline, CDR1 is SGHTA and CDR2 is FQGNSA. The CDR3 spells CASSPSRTDTQYF. CDR3 in DNA: TGTGCCAGCAGCCCCTCCCGGACAGATACGCAGTATTTT.

V is TRBV18 and J is TRBJ2-7; 9 bases fit TRBD1. The CDR3 is made up of 13 amino acids. V lost 3 bases and J lost 5; bases outside the gene matches: 2. The germline gives CDR1 KGHSH, CDR2 LQKENI. The CDR3 DNA reads as TGTGCCAGCTCACCGGGACAGGGAAACGAGCAGTACTTC. Amino acids: CASSPGQGNEQYF.

This clonotype was seen more than once but under ten times. The chain employs TRBV6-1 and TRBJ2-3; no reliable D call. The germline V and J ends were trimmed by 3 bases and 3 bases, with 4 bases remaining between them. The CDR3 has 12 residues. Germline CDR1 is MNHNS and CDR2 is SASEGT. Written as DNA, the CDR3 is TGTGCCAGCAGTGACCGGACAGATACGCAGTATTTT. Protein sequence: CASSDRTDTQYF.

The rearrangement joins TRBV6-1 to TRBJ2-7, with D maybe TRBD2 (6 bases). The germline gives CDR1 MNHNS, CDR2 SASEGT. The V and J ends lost 3 bases and 5 bases respectively, with 14 bases between them. CDR3 size: 14 residues. The CDR3 sequence is CASSEMAGSHEQYF. CDR3 nucleotide sequence: TGTGCCAGCAGTGAGATGGCGGGGTCCCACGAGCAGTACTTC.

The gene calls are TRBV5-1 and TRBJ1-1; no definite D call. The CDR3 is made up of 14 amino acids. Trimming shortened V by 0 bases and J by 0 bases, and 6 bases separated the two germline ends. CDR1 is SGHRS and CDR2 is YFSETQ in the germline V gene. The CDR3 sequence is CASSLASMNTEAFF. CDR3 in DNA: TGCGCCAGCAGCTTGGCCTCGATGAACACTGAAGCTTTCTTT.

A single count supports this clonotype. This chain joins TRBV3-1 and TRBJ1-6, with D perhaps TRBD1 (6 bases). Germline lookup yields CDR1 LGHDT and CDR2 YNNKEL (reference sequence). This CDR3 region has 17 residues. The germline V and J ends were trimmed by 3 bases and 0 bases, with 12 bases remaining between them. CDR3 DNA: TGTGCCAGCAGCCAGAGAGGGGGACCCTCCTATAATTCACCCCTCCACTTT. Amino acids: CASSQRGGPSYNSPLHF.

The J gene is TRBJ2-5, the V gene TRBV18; a possible D gene is TRBD2 (6 bases). The CDR3 is 13 residues long. Germline V lookup: CDR1 KGHSH, CDR2 LQKENI. V lost 5 bases and J 9 bases, leaving 16 bases between the germline ends. The CDR3 DNA reads TGTGCCAGCTCATCGACTAGACAGCCGGCCCAGTACTTC. Amino acids: CASSSTRQPAQYF.

This clonotype was counted a few times. The chain has TRBV5-1 and TRBJ2-7; D not certain. The CDR3 is 14 residues long. CDR1 SGHRS and CDR2 YFSETQ come from the germline V gene. V was shortened by 1 base and J by 2 bases, with 10 bases between the two germline ends. CDR3 loop: CASSLKGPTYEQYF. In nucleotides, the CDR3 is TGCGCCAGCAGCTTGAAGGGCCCGACCTACGAGCAGTACTTC.

The chain carries TRBV7-3 and TRBJ2-7; 10 nucleotides match TRBD1. V lost 5 bases to trimming and J lost 4 bases; unmatched junction nucleotides: 5. Germline CDR1 is SGHTA and CDR2 is FQGTGA. The CDR3 is 14 residues long. CDR3 DNA: TGTGCCAGCAGCCGCGGGACAGGGGAATACGAGCAGTACTTC. Protein product: CASSRGTGEYEQYF.

The chain has TRBV20-1 and TRBJ2-2; unclear D gene. Germline V gives CDR1 DFQATT, CDR2 SNEGSKA (reference sequence). V lost 5 bases and J lost 1, with 8 bases in between. The CDR3 has 13 amino acids. CDR3 sequence: CSAPKENTGELFF. In nucleotides, the CDR3 is TGCAGTGCTCCAAAGGAGAACACCGGGGAGCTGTTTTTT.

The chain couples TRBV7-9 to TRBJ2-7; 11 bases are shared with TRBD1. CDR1 is SEHNR and CDR2 is FQNEAQ in the germline V gene (reference sequence). The CDR3 length is 14 residues. Losses at the gene ends were 5 bases for V and 7 bases for J; bases not matched to a gene: 7. CDR3 sequence (DNA): TGTGCCAGCAGCGATGCCGGGACAGGGGGTGAGCAGTACTTC. Translation gives CASSDAGTGGEQYF.

V is TRBV7-2 and J is TRBJ2-7; a possible D gene is TRBD2 (6 bases). V dropped 3 bases and J dropped 1 base, with 13 bases sitting between them. Germline V lookup: CDR1 SGHTA, CDR2 FQGNSA. This CDR3 has 15 amino acids. CDR3 loop: CASSFGSGWSYEQYF. In DNA form, the CDR3 reads TGTGCCAGCAGCTTTGGGAGCGGGTGGTCCTACGAGCAGTACTTC.

This rearrangement joins TRBV10-3 to TRBJ2-1; D is uncertain. The germline V gene has CDR1 ENHRY and CDR2 SYGVKD. With 6 bases removed from V and 5 bases from J, the gap between germline ends came to 11 bases. The CDR3 is 13 amino acids. The CDR3 sequence is CAISFDPDNEQFF. CDR3 in DNA: TGTGCCATCAGCTTCGACCCTGACAATGAGCAGTTCTTC.

This clonotype was seen a handful of times. This chain joins TRBV6-2 or TRBV6-3 and TRBJ2-3; TRBD2 is a possible D gene (5 bases). This CDR3 region has 13 residues. V gave up 0 bases and J gave up 6 bases, with 7 bases separating them. Looked up from germline, CDR1 is MNHEY and CDR2 is SVGEGT. CDR3: CASSYSSGDTQYF. CDR3 nucleotides: TGTGCCAGCAGTTACTCCTCGGGGGATACGCAGTATTTT.

The chain carries TRBV7-2 and TRBJ2-7; the D gene could be TRBD1 or TRBD2 (7 bases each). V shed 5 bases and J shed 2 bases, with 19 bases lying between them. Germline V gene lookup returns CDR1 SGHTA and CDR2 FQGNSA. The CDR3 is made up of 16 amino acids. CDR3 amino acids: CASSGGVRDRPYEQYF. CDR3 coding DNA: TGTGCCAGCAGCGGGGGGGTCCGGGACAGACCCTACGAGCAGTACTTC.

The chain has TRBV6-1 and TRBJ2-7, with D perhaps assigned TRBD1 or TRBD2 (5 bases each). Germline values: CDR1 MNHNS, CDR2 SASEGT. The CDR3 totals 14 residues. Trimming left V 1 base short and J 3 bases short, with 10 bases between. The CDR3 bases are TGTGCCAGCAGTGAAGTTCCGGGACGCTACGAGCAGTACTTC. This gives the protein CASSEVPGRYEQYF.

The chain recombines TRBV29-1 with TRBJ2-1; 11 bases are shared with TRBD2. In germline, CDR1 is SQVTM, CDR2 ANQGSEA. V lost 6 bases and J lost 7; bases outside the gene matches: 5. This CDR3 has 13 amino acids. The CDR3 nucleotides are TGCAGCGTCGCAACTAGCGGGAGTAATGAGCAGTTCTTC. Translation gives CSVATSGSNEQFF.

This clonotype was seen only a few times. This sequence joins TRBV29-1 and TRBJ2-7; 7 bases match TRBD2. Per germline, CDR1 SQVTM and CDR2 ANQGSEA. This CDR3 is 14 amino acids long. Unmatched junction bases numbered 7, after V lost 4 bases and J lost 1 base. CDR3 coding DNA: TGCAGCGTTGGGCCGGGAGGTGGGTCCTACGAGCAGTACTTC. Translating it yields CSVGPGGGSYEQYF.

This rearrangement joins TRBV27 to TRBJ2-7; TRBD1 is a possible D gene (7 bases). The CDR3 loop spans 14 amino acids. Trimming cost V 2 bases and J 4 bases, with 12 bases left between them. Germline V gives CDR1 MNHEY, CDR2 SMNVEV (reference sequence). CDR3 nucleotide sequence: TGTGCCAGCAGTTTAGGGGCAGGGGGGTACGAGCAGTACTTC. Translated: CASSLGAGGYEQYF.

This clonotype occurred a few times. The chain uses TRBV5-5 and TRBJ2-1; 8 bases are shared with TRBD2. This CDR3 has 16 amino acids. J gave up 4 bases and V 0 bases, and 6 bases lay outside the gene matches. The germline V gene has CDR1 SGHKS and CDR2 YYEKEE (reference sequence). CDR3 sequence: CASSLEAGGLYNEQFF. The DNA of the CDR3 is TGTGCCAGCAGCTTGGAGGCGGGAGGTCTTTACAATGAGCAGTTCTTC.

The V call is TRBV12-3 or TRBV12-4, the J call TRBJ1-2; D gene unclear. The CDR3 length is 14 residues. Deletions cut 5 bases from V and 2 bases from J, with 12 bases between. The CDR3 is CASSRSGVNYGYTF. The CDR3 coding sequence is TGTGCCAGCAGTCGGAGTGGGGTAAACTATGGCTACACCTTC.

This clonotype was seen a handful of times. The chain has TRBV29-1 and TRBJ2-5; weak D call: TRBD2 (5 bases). Trimming removed 7 bases at V and 0 bases at J, with 12 bases between. Germline values: CDR1 SQVTM, CDR2 ANQGSEA. This CDR3 spans 13 amino acids. The CDR3 DNA reads as TGCAGCGCCTCTGGAGGAAACCAAGAGACCCAGTACTTC. It encodes CSASGGNQETQYF.

The gene calls are TRBV6-2 or TRBV6-3 and TRBJ2-7; TRBD2 aligns across 7 bases. Per the germline V gene, CDR1 is MNHEY and CDR2 is SVGEGT. CDR3 length equals 13 residues. V shed 8 bases, J shed 1 base, and the junction held 5 bases outside the gene matches. The CDR3: CASSRGLSYEQYF. In nucleotides, the CDR3 is TGTGCCAGCTCGAGGGGACTATCCTACGAGCAGTACTTC.

This clonotype was observed a few times. The gene calls are TRBV29-1 and TRBJ1-1; D is undetermined. CDR1 and CDR2 from the germline V gene are SQVTM and ANQGSEA. The length of the CDR3 is 11 residues. V dropped 5 bases and J dropped 6 bases, with 10 bases sitting between them. The CDR3 nucleotides are TGCAGCGTTAGACCTGCCTCTGAAGCTTTCTTT. Protein product: CSVRPASEAFF.

The chain carries TRBV10-3 and TRBJ1-1; D is unclear. CDR1 and CDR2 (germline): ENHRY, SYGVKD. The CDR3 totals 13 residues. Trimming cost V 7 bases and J 1 base, with 10 bases left between them. CDR3 protein: CAITQDPNTEAFF. CDR3 coding DNA: TGTGCCATCACGCAGGACCCGAACACTGAAGCTTTCTTT.